This T cell receptor beta chain was recorded in a study of spatial heterogeneity in lung cancer. Study overall: The donors comprised about 74 untreated early-stage non-small cell lung cancer patients. PBMC samples from follow-up, where available, were sequenced a median of approximately 24 months after resection.

Time point defined: blood at routine non-recurrence follow-up after resection. Sequencing covered unsorted whole RNA taken from tumor, nontumor lung or frozen PBMC. TCR cDNA molecules were tagged individually, and each one carried a unique molecular identifier. Using its own MiXCR run on the 5' RACE reads, TCRdb lists one record per CDR3 protein. In the table there are about 120,000 distinct CDR3 sequences, 12% of which are singletons. This clonotype occurred a few times. Trimming cost V 4 bases and J 7 bases, with 14 bases left between them. The CDR3 is 14 amino acids. Germline assignment: CDR1 KGHSH and CDR2 LQKENI.

The chain is built from TRBV18 and TRBJ2-4, with D possibly being TRBD1 or TRBD2 (6 bases each). The specimen was PBMCs, collected at follow-up. This TCR came from a male donor with early-stage non-small cell lung cancer. The DNA for the CDR3 is TGTGCCAGCTCACGAGAGGGGGGATATAACATTCAGTACTTC. Protein sequence: CASSREGGYNIQYF.